Listed below are T cell receptor beta chains from one sample, sequenced in a study of cytomegalovirus exposure and HLA in healthy donors. Assay used: immunoSEQ multiplex PCR; TCRdb lists only in-frame clones, some missing. The table lists roughly 150,000 clones, roughly 75% of them singletons. Material: PBMCs. Receptor source: a man aged 18 to 30 in good health and CMV-seronegative. Each CDR3 is given with its conserved first and last residue. A D gene is named only where the DNA matches it firmly. Part of the rows lack a size; the others show once, few, many or a class for expanded clones.

TRBV6-1	.	TRBJ2-7	TRBD2	TGTGCCAGCACTCTAGCGGGAGTCGAGCAGTACTTC	CASTLAGVEQYF
TRBV6-4	.	TRBJ2-7	TRBD2	TGTGCCAGCAGCCCAACCGGGACTAGCGGGTTCTACGAGCAGTACTTC	CASSPTGTSGFYEQYF
TRBV21-1	.	TRBJ1-5	.	TGTGCCAGCAGCAAAGCCCCGTTTGGGGACAGGGCAGCTAATCAGCCCCAGCATTTT	CASSKAPFGDRAANQPQHF
TRBV29-1	.	TRBJ2-2	.	TGCAGCTTCTCCGGTGGCGGGGAGCTGTTTTTT	CSFSGGGELFF
TRBV5-1	.	TRBJ2-5	.	TGCGCCAGCAGCTTATGGACAGAAGGAGGGACCCAGTACTTC	CASSLWTEGGTQYF
TRBV7-9	.	TRBJ2-5	.	TGTGCCAGCAGCCAGTTGGAGACCCAGTACTTC	CASSQLETQYF
TRBV7-2	.	TRBJ2-2	TRBD2	TGTGCCAGCAGCTTGCTAGCGGGAACGAACACCGGGGAGCTGTTTTTT	CASSLLAGTNTGELFF
TRBV7-2	few	TRBJ2-5	TRBD2	TGTGCCAGCAGCCCCCAGCGGGATAGTGAGACCCAGTACTTC	CASSPQRDSETQYF
TRBV4-3	.	TRBJ2-6	.	TGCGCCAGCAGCCCCCTGGGATCTGGGGCCAATGTCCTGACTTTC	CASSPLGSGANVLTF
TRBV9	.	TRBJ1-1	.	TGTGCCAGCAGCGTAGACGGGGGTAACACTGAAGCTTTCTTT	CASSVDGGNTEAFF
TRBV19	few	TRBJ1-5	TRBD1	TGTGCCAGTAGTATCATAAGGACAGGGGCCAGGCAGCCCCAGCATTTT	CASSIIRTGARQPQHF
TRBV12-5	.	TRBJ2-5	TRBD2	TGTGCTAGTGGAGCGGGAGGGACCCAGTACTTC	CASGAGGTQYF
TRBV25-1	.	TRBJ1-2	.	TGTGCCAGCAGTGAATTACCCGGGACTGAAGGCGGCTACACCTTC	CASSELPGTEGGYTF
TRBV4-3	.	TRBJ2-1	TRBD2	TGCGCCAGCAGCCAGAGCGGGGTCTCCTACAATGAGCAGTTCTTC	CASSQSGVSYNEQFF
TRBV9	.	TRBJ2-1	.	TGTGCCAGCAGCGTAAGCCGAGGGGGAACTGAGCAGTTCTTC	CASSVSRGGTEQFF
TRBV7-9	many	TRBJ2-3	TRBD2	TGTGCCAGCAGCTTACTAGCGGGAGTTGGAGATACGCAGTATTTT	CASSLLAGVGDTQYF
TRBV29-1	.	TRBJ1-1	.	TGCAGCGTTGACTTGAGGGTCGGTGAGCCCGCCAAATTT	CSVDLRVGEPAKF
TRBV25-1	.	TRBJ2-2	TRBD2	TGTGCCAGCAGACTAGCGGGAGCCGGGGAGCTGTTTTTT	CASRLAGAGELFF